The T cell receptor beta chain described here comes from a study of blood T cell repertoires in COVID-19. Study context: Whether acute or convalescent, the COVID-19 samples came from the United States, Italy and Spain. Sources were T cells, B-cell-depleted T cells, or PBMCs; the material itself was cDNA or gDNA.

Seattle's enrolled individuals joined amid active infection and were then monitored longitudinally. Germline V gene data show CDR1 as SNHLY and CDR2 as FYNNEI. V was shortened by 0 bases and J by 4 bases, with 3 bases between the two germline ends. The CDR3 is 12 amino acids. As handled by the study authors: From reference gene primer amplification, estimates of nucleated cell counts were derived. Data came from immunoSEQ multiplex PCR; TCRdb stores just in-frame clones and leaves some out. D and trimming were read from the DNA, whereas the V and J calls and clone size are those reported in that table. The sample holds some 180,000 clones; 82% are singletons and the top ten take less than 9.5%. This clone was observed a single time.

The V gene is TRBV2, the J gene TRBJ2-5; no definite D call. This sequence originates from a woman aged 55-69 years with COVID-19, enrolled during active disease. The source material was peripheral blood. DNA for the CDR3: TGTGCCAGCAGTGAAGCCTCAGAGACCCAGTACTTC. Amino acid sequence: CASSEASETQYF.